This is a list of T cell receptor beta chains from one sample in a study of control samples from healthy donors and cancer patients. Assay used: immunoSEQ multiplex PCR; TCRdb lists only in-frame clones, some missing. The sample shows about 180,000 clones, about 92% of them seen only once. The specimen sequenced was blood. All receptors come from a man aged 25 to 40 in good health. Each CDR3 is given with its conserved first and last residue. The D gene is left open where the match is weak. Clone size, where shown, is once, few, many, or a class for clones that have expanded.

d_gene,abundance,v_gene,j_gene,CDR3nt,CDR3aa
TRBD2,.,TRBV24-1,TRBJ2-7,TGTGCCACCAGTGATTTGGGGGGGAGGGCCGACGAGCAGTACTTC,CATSDLGGRADEQYF
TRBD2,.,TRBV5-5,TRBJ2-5,TGTGCCAGCAGCTCGGGACTAGCCCCAGAGACCCAGTACTTC,CASSSGLAPETQYF
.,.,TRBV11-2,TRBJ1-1,TGTGCCAGCAGCTTAGTAGGGGGAAAAGAGGACACTGAAGCTTTCTTT,CASSLVGGKEDTEAFF
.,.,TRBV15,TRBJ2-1,TGTGCCACCAGCAGAGTGGGGGAGAGGGACTACAATGAGCAGTTCTTC,CATSRVGERDYNEQFF
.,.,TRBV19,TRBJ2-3,TGTGCCAGTAGTACCCGTGGACAGCGCACAGATACGCAGTATTTT,CASSTRGQRTDTQYF
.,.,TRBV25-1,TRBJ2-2,TGTGCCAGCAGTGAACACAGGGAAACCGGGGAGCTGTTTTTT,CASSEHRETGELFF
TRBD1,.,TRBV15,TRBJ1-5,TGTGCCACCAGCAGCGACTTCTATGGACAGGGTCCTTCTAGCAATCAGCCCCAGCATTTT,CATSSDFYGQGPSSNQPQHF
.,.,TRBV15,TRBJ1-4,TGTGCCACCAGCGCACGGGACGGTAATGAAAAACTGTTTTTT,CATSARDGNEKLFF
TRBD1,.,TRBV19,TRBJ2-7,TGTGCCAGTAGTATCGGGACAGGGAAGGGTGAGCAGTACTTC,CASSIGTGKGEQYF
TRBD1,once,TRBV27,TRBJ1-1,TGTGCCAGCGCTATCGGACAGGGTAACACTGAAGCTTTCTTT,CASAIGQGNTEAFF
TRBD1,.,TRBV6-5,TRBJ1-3,TGTGCCAGCGCCAAGGGGGCTCGCTCTGGAAACACCATATATTTT,CASAKGARSGNTIYF
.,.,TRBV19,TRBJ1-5,TGTGCCAGTAGTTCACCGGGACGGACTAACAATCAGCCCCAGCATTTT,CASSSPGRTNNQPQHF
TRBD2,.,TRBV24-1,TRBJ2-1,TGTGCCACCAGTGACGTTAGCGGGAGGGCCAACAATGAGCAGTTCTTC,CATSDVSGRANNEQFF
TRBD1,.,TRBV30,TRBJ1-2,TGTGCCTGGAGTGCCGTACCTGGACAGGGGGCCTATGGCTACACCTTC,CAWSAVPGQGAYGYTF
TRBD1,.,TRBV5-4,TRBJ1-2,TGTGCCAGCAGCATACCGACAGGGGGCTTCGATGGCTACACCTTC,CASSIPTGGFDGYTF
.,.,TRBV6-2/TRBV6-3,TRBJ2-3,TGTGCCAGCAGTTACGGGCGAGACGGCACAGATACGCAGTATTTT,CASSYGRDGTDTQYF
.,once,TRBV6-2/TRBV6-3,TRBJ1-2,TGTGCCAGCAGTCCGGACCAGGGCTATGGCTACACCTTC,CASSPDQGYGYTF
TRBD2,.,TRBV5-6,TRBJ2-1,TGTGCCAGCAGCGAGGTTCCGGGACTAGAGAGCTCCTACAATGAGCAGTTCTTC,CASSEVPGLESSYNEQFF
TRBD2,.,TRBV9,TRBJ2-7,TGTGCCAGCAGCCCACGCGGGGGGCCCTACGAGCAGTACTTC,CASSPRGGPYEQYF
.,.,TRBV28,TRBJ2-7,TGTGCCGCACAGGGGGCGAGTAGCGGGATGTGGGAGCAGTACTTC,CAAQGASSGMWEQYF
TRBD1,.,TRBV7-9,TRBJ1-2,TGTGCCAGCAGCTCCGTTCGGGGGACAGGGAACTATGGCTACACCTTC,CASSSVRGTGNYGYTF
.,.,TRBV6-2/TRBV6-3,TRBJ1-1,TGTGCCAGCAGTTTCCGGTGGGATGAAGCTTTCTTT,CASSFRWDEAFF
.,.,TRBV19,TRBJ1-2,TGTGCCAGTAAAGCTACCTCTAACTATGGCTACACCTTC,CASKATSNYGYTF
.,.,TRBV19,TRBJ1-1,TGTGCCAGTACCACCGGGGACCTCGGAGCCCAGAAAGCTTTCTTT,CASTTGDLGAQKAFF
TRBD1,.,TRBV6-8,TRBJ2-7,TGTGCCAGCAGACACCGGGACAGGCGCTCCTACGAGCAGTACTTC,CASRHRDRRSYEQYF
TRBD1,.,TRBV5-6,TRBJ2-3,TGTGCCAGCAGCCTCTTTTCTGGGACAGGACACACAGATACGCAGTATTTT,CASSLFSGTGHTDTQYF
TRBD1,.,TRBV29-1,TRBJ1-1,TGCAGCGTTGGGGACAGGGGAACTTTCTTT,CSVGDRGTFF
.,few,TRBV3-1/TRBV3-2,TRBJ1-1,TGTGCCAGCAGTCATCAAGGATTTCTGAACACTGAAGCTTTCTTT,CASSHQGFLNTEAFF
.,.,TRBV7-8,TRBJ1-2,TGTGCCAGCAGCTTACAGGCCAGGGACTATGGCTACACCTTC,CASSLQARDYGYTF